This entry lists 2 T cell receptor beta chains sequenced from one sample in a study of spatial heterogeneity in lung cancer (dated by TCRdb to 2018 to 2020). Interpreted using the paper, the time point label stands for: sample taken at primary tumor resection. TCR sequencing used whole RNA extracted from tumor and nontumor lung tissue, or from cryopreserved PBMC samples, without cell sorting. Libraries were made using 5' RACE. Sequencing was carried out with a NextSeq 500. TCRdb itself trimmed the public reads at Q25 with fastp, ran MiXCR and retained productive beta chains. Rows are combined by CDR3 protein, so each entry shows the most common genes and DNA. Present in this sample are approximately 44,000 distinct CDR3 sequences, 12% of which were seen just once. The top ten clonotypes cover around two fifths of the sample. The sequencing here drew on PBMCs, taken at surgery. The receptors were gathered from a female donor with early-stage non-small cell lung cancer.

The gene calls are TRBV7-2 and TRBJ2-7; no firm D call. V dropped 5 bases and J dropped 5 bases, with 16 bases sitting between them. The CDR3 has 14 amino acids. Germline lookup yields CDR1 SGHTA and CDR2 FQGNSA. CDR3 protein: CASSASLRSDEQYF. CDR3 sequence (DNA): TGTGCCAGCAGCGCCTCTTTGAGATCGGACGAGCAGTACTTC.

This clonotype showed up many times. The chain carries TRBV5-4 and TRBJ2-3; D perhaps matches TRBD1 (6 bases). This CDR3 is 14 amino acids long. V was pared by 4 bases and J by 2 bases, with 11 bases between. Germline CDR1 and CDR2: SGHNT and YYREEE (reference sequence). The CDR3 sequence is CASSPGADTDTQYF. The CDR3 DNA is TGTGCCAGCAGCCCAGGGGCTGACACAGATACGCAGTATTTT.